These 13 T cell receptor beta chains originate from one sample sequenced in a study of T cell responses to AZD1222 COVID-19 vaccine. Method: immunoSEQ multiplex PCR; TCRdb's copy keeps in-frame clones and lacks some. The sample holds roughly 67,000 clones; about nine tenths are singletons and the top ten take roughly 20%. Sample: peripheral blood, taken on day 0 of AZD1222 vaccination. These receptors were obtained from an adult in good health.

V and J are TRBV4-2 and TRBJ2-7; maybe TRBD2 (5 bases). Trimming removed 0 bases from V and 5 bases from J, with 8 bases in between. The CDR3 is 13 residues long. Looked up from germline, CDR1 is LGHNA and CDR2 is YNFKEQ. CDR3 in DNA: TGTGCCAGCAGCCAAGATACCGGGGACGAGCAGTACTTC. It specifies CASSQDTGDEQYF.

The V and J genes are TRBV14 and TRBJ1-5, with TRBD1 as a possible D gene (5 bases). CDR3 length equals 16 residues. From germline, CDR1 is SGHDN and CDR2 FVKESK. The ends were cut back, 1 base at V and 1 base at J, with 11 bases in the middle. The CDR3 DNA is TGTGCCAGCAGCCAAGTGCGACAGAAAAGCAATCAGCCCCAGCATTTT. This gives the protein CASSQVRQKSNQPQHF. The variable domain in full, with the rest retrieved from reference TRBV14 and TRBJ1-5, is EAGVTQFPSHSVIEKGQTVTLRCDPISGHDNLYWYRRVMGKEIKFLLHFVKESKQDESGMPNNRFLAERTGGTYSTLKVQPAELEDSGVYFCASSQVRQKSNQPQHFGDGTRLSIL.

This clone occurred once. V gene TRBV24-1 combines with J gene TRBJ2-5; unclear D gene. This CDR3 comprises 14 residues. V dropped 1 base and J dropped 1 base, with 6 bases sitting between them. Germline CDR1 and CDR2: KGHDR and SFDVKD. The CDR3 DNA follows: TGTGCCACCAGTGATTTTCGGACCCAAGAGACCCAGTACTTC. Its translation is CATSDFRTQETQYF.

This clone was seen only once. The V and J genes are TRBV29-1 and TRBJ2-6, with TRBD1 matching over 8 bases. The CDR3 consists of 16 residues. V was clipped by 4 bases and J by 4 bases; unmatched bases: 9. The V gene's germline CDR1 is SQVTM and CDR2 ANQGSEA. The DNA of the CDR3 is TGCAGCGTTGGGGATCGCAGGGGGCAAGGGGCCAACGTCCTGACTTTC. It encodes CSVGDRRGQGANVLTF.

The chain couples TRBV5-1 to TRBJ2-2, with TRBD1 matching over 11 bases. The CDR3 consists of 16 residues. Trimming removed 4 bases from V and 4 bases from J; junction bases left unmatched: 6. Per germline, CDR1 SGHRS and CDR2 YFSETQ. For the CDR3, the DNA is TGCGCCAGCAGCCCGGACAGGGGGCCCACCACCGGGGAGCTGTTTTTT. Amino acid sequence: CASSPDRGPTTGELFF.

The CDR3 coding sequence is TGTGCCACCAGTGACGGTCGTTACGAGCAGTACTTC. Protein product: CATSDGRYEQYF. The chain has TRBV24-1 and TRBJ2-7; no reliable D call. Germline V lookup: CDR1 KGHDR, CDR2 SFDVKD. V shed 4 bases and J shed 4 bases, with 7 bases lying between them. The CDR3 has 12 residues.

This sequence joins TRBV18 and TRBJ1-5, with D hard to call. Trimming shortened V by 3 bases and J by 3 bases, and 9 bases separated the two germline ends. The CDR3 runs 14 residues. The germline V gene encodes CDR1 KGHSH and CDR2 LQKENI. CDR3 sequence reads: CASSPYRSNQPQHF. The CDR3 DNA reads as TGTGCCAGCTCACCCTACAGATCCAATCAGCCCCAGCATTTT.

This clone was seen once. The chain recombines TRBV10-3 with TRBJ2-3, with D uncertain. Germline CDR1 ENHRY, CDR2 SYGVKD. The CDR3 is 13 residues long. V shed 6 bases and J shed 0 bases, with 7 bases lying between them. CDR3 in DNA: TGTGCCATCAGGGGGTTTAGCACAGATACGCAGTATTTT. It is translated as CAIRGFSTDTQYF.

This chain links TRBV11-2 with TRBJ2-5, with a weak D call TRBD2 (6 bases). Looked up from germline, CDR1 is SGHAT and CDR2 is FQNNGV. V was pared by 7 bases and J by 5 bases, with 14 bases between. This CDR3 region has 13 residues. CDR3 amino acids: CASKGPGEETQYF. The CDR3, as DNA: TGTGCCAGCAAGGGCCCGGGAGAGGAGACCCAGTACTTC.

The chain has TRBV28 and TRBJ2-5; TRBD2 agrees at 8 bases. With 6 bases clipped from V and 4 bases from J, the junction kept 16 bases outside the gene matches. This CDR3 comprises 17 residues. Germline V gene sequence: CDR1 MDHEN, CDR2 SYDVKM. In nucleotides, the CDR3 is TGTGCCAGCAGCTTACTTACCATGGCGGGAGGTGGAGAGACCCAGTACTTC. Residues: CASSLLTMAGGGETQYF.

This clone was seen more than once but under ten times. The chain uses TRBV6-2 or TRBV6-3 and TRBJ1-1; D perhaps matches TRBD1 (5 bases). The germline CDR1 and CDR2 sequences are MNHEY and SVGEGT. This CDR3 comprises 13 residues. V lost 4 bases and J 1 base, leaving 7 bases between the germline ends. CDR3 protein: CASSWGKNTEAFF. The CDR3 nucleotides are TGTGCCAGCAGTTGGGGGAAGAACACTGAAGCTTTCTTT.

The CDR3 region has the DNA TGTGCCAGCAGTATGCTAGCGGGAGTGGAGCTGTTTTTT. It specifies CASSMLAGVELFF. V and J are TRBV2 and TRBJ2-2, with 10 bases matching TRBD2. The CDR3 contains 13 residues. Germline-derived CDR1 and CDR2 are SNHLY and FYNNEI. The junction had 4 bases not matched to a gene; V was cut back by 5 bases and J by 10 bases. The full variable domain, with the rest looked up from reference TRBV2 and TRBJ2-2, is EPEVTQTPSHQVTQMGQEVILRCVPISNHLYFYWYRQILGQKVEFLVSFYNNEISEKSEIFDDQFSVERPDGSNFTLKIRSTKLEDSAMYFCASSMLAGVELFFGEGSRLTVL.

This rearrangement joins TRBV6-1 to TRBJ1-2; a weak D match, TRBD1 (6 bases). V was clipped by 1 base and J by 3 bases, with 12 bases between them. Germline values: CDR1 MNHNS, CDR2 SASEGT. This CDR3 has 15 residues. This CDR3 reads CASSEGVWTDYGYTF. The CDR3 bases are TGTGCCAGCAGTGAAGGAGTTTGGACAGACTATGGCTACACCTTC.